Below are 5 T cell receptor beta chains sequenced from a single sample in a study of memory CD4+ T cells and cytomegalovirus serostatus. The sort gate was single viable CD3+CD4+CD8-CD45RO+ cells for memory CD4+ T cells. Profiled with immunoSEQ multiplex PCR; TCRdb holds only in-frame clones, not every one. The sample consists of tens of thousands of clones, roughly 76% of them appearing once. Specimen: memory CD4+ T cells from blood. Every receptor here comes from an adult in good health and CMV-seronegative.

This chain joins TRBV13 and TRBJ1-4; the D is unclear. The V and J ends lost 5 bases and 8 bases respectively, with 21 bases between them. The CDR3 has 16 residues. The germline V gene encodes CDR1 PRHDT and CDR2 FYEKMQ (reference sequence). The CDR3 loop is CASSDRGSNLGEKLFF. CDR3 nucleotides: TGTGCCAGCAGCGACCGAGGGAGTAACCTTGGGGAAAAACTGTTTTTT. The full variable domain, its missing parts supplied by reference TRBV13 and TRBJ1-4, is AAGVIQSPRHLIKEKRETATLKCYPIPRHDTVYWYQQGPGQDPQFLISFYEKMQSDKGSIPDRFSAQQFSDYHSELNMSSLELGDSALYFCASSDRGSNLGEKLFFGSGTQLSVL.

This sequence joins TRBV18 and TRBJ2-7; D gene unclear. This CDR3 has 13 residues. V lost 6 bases to trimming and J lost 4 bases, with 13 bases between them. In germline, CDR1 is KGHSH, CDR2 LQKENI. Written as DNA, the CDR3 is TGTGCCAGCTCCCTTAGGTTGGAGTACGAGCAGTACTTC. This gives the protein CASSLRLEYEQYF.

The V gene is TRBV19, the J gene TRBJ1-3, with D perhaps TRBD1 (5 bases). The CDR3 runs 13 residues. Germline CDR1 LNHDA, CDR2 SQIVND (reference sequence). V lost 7 bases to trimming and J lost 2 bases, with 9 bases between them. The CDR3 DNA follows: TGTGCCAGTATGCAGGGAGCTGGAAACACCATATATTTT. Translated, it gives CASMQGAGNTIYF.

The chain recombines TRBV7-2 with TRBJ1-2; D is unclear. V shed 6 bases and J shed 4 bases, with 18 bases lying between them. The CDR3 consists of 15 residues. Germline CDR1 and CDR2: SGHTA and FQGNSA. As DNA, the CDR3 is TGTGCCAGCAGACGTAGGACCGACATCACCTATGGCTACACCTTC. This translates into CASRRRTDITYGYTF.

This clone appeared a single time. The chain is built from TRBV11-3 and TRBJ2-3; D uncertain. Germline CDR1 SGHNT, CDR2 YENEEA. V lost 2 bases to trimming and J lost 2 bases, with 8 bases between them. The CDR3 contains 14 residues. CDR3 in amino acids: CASSLRQNTDTQYF. The DNA of the CDR3 is TGTGCCAGCAGCTTACGGCAAAACACAGATACGCAGTATTTT.